The next 20 T cell receptor beta chains were all read from a single sample in a study of cytomegalovirus exposure and HLA in healthy donors. Using immunoSEQ multiplex PCR, the repertoire was profiled, and TCRdb retains in-frame clones only, with some absent. This repertoire shows about 330,000 clones, 80% to 90% found once; its top ten account for around 0.84%. Sequencing was done on a sample of PBMCs. Receptors were obtained from a woman aged 18-30 years in good health and CMV-seronegative.

V gene TRBV6-5 combines with J gene TRBJ2-1, with D maybe TRBD2 (6 bases). This CDR3 spans 14 amino acids. Trimming cost V 2 bases and J 9 bases, with 14 bases left between them. CDR1 and CDR2 from the germline V gene are MNHEY and SVGAGI. CDR3: CASSYGPGRGEQFF. CDR3 sequence (DNA): TGTGCCAGCAGTTACGGACCCGGGCGGGGTGAGCAGTTCTTC.

This clone has a single count. The chain has TRBV7-9 and TRBJ1-3; the match to TRBD1 covers 7 bases. The CDR3 contains 15 residues. The V gene's germline CDR1 is SEHNR and CDR2 FQNEAQ (reference sequence). Trimming cost V 3 bases and J 0 bases; bases outside gene matches: 2. CDR3 sequence (DNA): TGTGCCAGCAGCTTCGGGACAGCCTCTGGAAACACCATATATTTT. Encoded protein: CASSFGTASGNTIYF.

The chain recombines TRBV5-1 with TRBJ1-4; tentatively, D is TRBD1 (6 bases). With 2 bases removed from V and 4 bases from J, the gap between germline ends came to 9 bases. CDR3 length: 14 amino acids. In germline, CDR1 is SGHRS, CDR2 YFSETQ. CDR3 loop: CASSLGGFNEKLFF. As DNA, the CDR3 is TGCGCCAGCAGCTTAGGGGGATTTAATGAAAAACTGTTTTTT.

The V call is TRBV9, the J call TRBJ2-2; 7 nucleotides agree with TRBD2. In germline, CDR1 is SGDLS, CDR2 YYNGEE. The CDR3 runs to 17 residues. Trimming took 3 bases from V and 4 from J; bases not matched to a gene: 12. DNA of the CDR3: TGTGCCAGCAGCGGAGGAGGGCTGGCGGGAGCCACCGGGGAGCTGTTTTTT. This gives the protein CASSGGGLAGATGELFF.

Here the CDR3 DNA reads TGTGCCAGCAGCTTAATGGGACAGGGTTACGAGCAGTACTTC. This codes for CASSLMGQGYEQYF. V and J are TRBV7-3 and TRBJ2-7; 9 positions agree with TRBD1. J was trimmed by 4 bases and V by 1 base; bases with no gene match: 2. This CDR3 contains 14 residues. The germline V gene encodes CDR1 SGHTA and CDR2 FQGTGA.

The rearrangement joins TRBV19 to TRBJ2-7; the D gene is possibly TRBD1 (6 bases). CDR1 is LNHDA and CDR2 is SQIVND in the germline V gene (reference sequence). V was pared by 3 bases and J by 3 bases, with 15 bases between. The CDR3 sequence is 15 residues long. CDR3 residues: CASSMVVTGGYEQYF. The CDR3 DNA is TGTGCCAGTAGTATGGTGGTGACAGGAGGCTACGAGCAGTACTTC.

This clone has only one observation. The chain joins TRBV7-9 to TRBJ2-7; D might be TRBD1 (8 bases). Trimming took 6 bases from V and 2 from J, leaving 17 bases between them. CDR1 SEHNR and CDR2 FQNEAQ come from the germline V gene (reference sequence). This CDR3 contains 15 residues. CDR3 loop: CASSGREDRAYEQYF. The CDR3 region has the DNA TGTGCCAGCAGTGGACGGGAGGACAGGGCCTACGAGCAGTACTTC.

This clone has a single count. This CDR3 reads CASSSRTDQETQYF. The CDR3 DNA reads TGTGCCAGCAGCTCGCGGACAGATCAAGAGACCCAGTACTTC. The chain uses TRBV13 and TRBJ2-5, with D perhaps matching TRBD1 (6 bases). V lost 4 bases, J lost 2 bases, and 11 bases lay in between. The germline gives CDR1 PRHDT, CDR2 FYEKMQ (reference sequence). The CDR3 contains 14 residues.

The gene calls are TRBV5-4 and TRBJ2-1, with 9 bases that match TRBD1. V trimming: 0 bases; J trimming: 6 bases; junction bases outside the gene matches: 1. CDR3 size: 14 residues. Per the germline V gene, CDR1 is SGHNT and CDR2 is YYREEE (reference sequence). Written as DNA, the CDR3 is TGTGCCAGCAGCTTGGGGGACAGGGTCAATGAGCAGTTCTTC. Its translation is CASSLGDRVNEQFF.

This sequence joins TRBV6-5 and TRBJ1-2; D is uncertain. The V end lost 4 bases, the J end lost 2 bases, and 11 bases lay between the germline ends. The CDR3 length is 14 residues. Germline V gives CDR1 MNHEY, CDR2 SVGAGI. In nucleotides, the CDR3 is TGTGCCAGCAGTTCCGCGGCGCCAAACTATGGCTACACCTTC. Protein product: CASSSAAPNYGYTF.

The chain is built from TRBV28 and TRBJ2-7, with 14 nucleotides matching TRBD2. The CDR3 loop spans 21 amino acids. Looked up from germline, CDR1 is MDHEN and CDR2 is SYDVKM. V lost 6 bases, J lost 2 bases, and 21 bases stayed unmatched. Here the CDR3 DNA reads TGTGCCAGCAGAGGGGCCCCGGGACTAGCGGGAGTTCTGCCAAATGCCTACGAGCAGTACTTC. It is translated as CASRGAPGLAGVLPNAYEQYF.

This clone was picked up many times. The chain joins TRBV7-9 to TRBJ1-5; TRBD1 matches at 8 bases. CDR3 size: 16 residues. Germline V gene sequence: CDR1 SEHNR, CDR2 FQNEAQ (reference sequence). With V trimmed by 0 bases and J by 7 bases, 8 bases remained unmatched. CDR3 DNA: TGTGCCAGCAGCTTAGCGTTTGGGACAGGAGACCAGCCCCAGCATTTT. This encodes CASSLAFGTGDQPQHF.

This chain links TRBV7-3 with TRBJ2-1, with 15 bases fitting TRBD2. This CDR3 has 15 residues. Germline V gene data show CDR1 as SGHTA and CDR2 as FQGTGA. J gave up 8 bases and V 8 bases, and 7 bases lay outside the gene matches. CDR3 sequence (DNA): TGTGCCAGCCGAAAGGGACTAGCGGGGGGCGATGAGCAGTTCTTC. This sequence encodes CASRKGLAGGDEQFF. Based on the CDR3 plus reference TRBV7-3 and TRBJ2-1, the full variable domain is GAGVSQTPSNKVTEKGKYVELRCDPISGHTALYWYRQSLGQGPEFLIYFQGTGAADDSGLPNDRFFAVRPEGSVSTLKIQRTERGDSAVYLCASRKGLAGGDEQFFGPGTRLTVL.

This clone was observed at least ten times. The rearrangement links TRBV4-3 to TRBJ2-2; D is possibly TRBD1 (5 bases). In germline, CDR1 is LGHNA, CDR2 YSLEER. There are 14 residues in the CDR3. Trimming removed 4 bases at V and 1 base at J, with 7 bases between. The CDR3 loop is CASSRGQNTGELFF. The CDR3 region has the DNA TGCGCCAGCAGCCGTGGACAGAACACCGGGGAGCTGTTTTTT.

This chain connects TRBV18 to TRBJ2-7; 9 positions agree with TRBD1. Germline V lookup: CDR1 KGHSH, CDR2 LQKENI. CDR3 length: 17 residues. The junction had 11 bases not matched to a gene; V was cut back by 3 bases and J by 2 bases. The CDR3 DNA reads TGTGCCAGCTCACCTACCGGGACAGGGCCCTTTCCCTACGAGCAGTACTTC. It specifies CASSPTGTGPFPYEQYF.

The gene calls are TRBV7-3 and TRBJ2-1, with D tentatively TRBD1 (6 bases). V was pared by 1 base and J by 6 bases, with 7 bases between. CDR3 length equals 13 residues. Germline V gives CDR1 SGHTA, CDR2 FQGTGA. The CDR3 loop is CASSLRGLNEQFF. In DNA form, the CDR3 reads TGTGCCAGCAGCTTAAGGGGGCTCAATGAGCAGTTCTTC.

This clone showed up just once. This chain joins TRBV11-2 and TRBJ2-1, with 11 bases matching TRBD2. From germline, CDR1 is SGHAT and CDR2 FQNNGV. The length of the CDR3 is 16 residues. With V trimmed by 5 bases and J by 2 bases, 5 bases remained unmatched. This CDR3 is CASSALAGGAYNEQFF. Written as DNA, the CDR3 is TGTGCCAGCAGCGCCTTAGCGGGAGGGGCCTACAATGAGCAGTTCTTC.

The genes are TRBV10-2 and TRBJ2-3; a weak D match, TRBD1 (7 bases). The V gene's germline CDR1 is WSHSY and CDR2 SAAADI. The CDR3 contains 15 residues. Trimming removed 0 bases at V and 1 base at J, with 8 bases between. The CDR3 region has the DNA TGCGCCAGCAGTGAGTCCAGGGGGGGCACAGATACGCAGTATTTT. It codes for CASSESRGGTDTQYF.

DNA for the CDR3: TGTGCCAGTAGGGCGGGAGGGCCCTACGACGAGCAGTACTTC. It translates to CASRAGGPYDEQYF. This chain connects TRBV19 to TRBJ2-7, with TRBD2 matching 9 bases. There are 14 residues in the CDR3. CDR1 LNHDA and CDR2 SQIVND come from the germline V gene (reference sequence). J gave up 5 bases and V 6 bases, and 8 bases lay outside the gene matches.

The CDR3 sequence is CSGTGGGQETQYF. As DNA, the CDR3 is TGCAGCGGCACGGGAGGGGGTCAAGAGACCCAGTACTTC. This chain joins TRBV29-1 and TRBJ2-5, with 8 bases matching TRBD2. The V gene end was trimmed by 7 bases and the J gene end by 2 bases; junction bases not matched to a gene: 6. CDR1 SQVTM and CDR2 ANQGSEA come from the germline V gene. The CDR3 totals 13 residues.